This TCR beta chain originates from a study of T cell responses to AZD1222 COVID-19 vaccine. The protocol was immunoSEQ multiplex PCR, while the TCRdb copy is restricted to in-frame clones and leaves out a portion. The table includes 160,000 or so clones, 85% to 90% detected once. Study-wide findings and caveats: Repertoires in all cases were sampled only once the peak T cell response had passed. Clonal diversity was possibly underestimated, and white British individuals and females predominated among donors. Baseline testing showed seropositivity in only 5 or 6 AZD1222 recipients.

Germline-derived CDR1 and CDR2 are LNHNV and YYDKDF (reference sequence). V was cut by 3 bases and J by 6 bases, with 18 bases left in between. The CDR3 has 16 residues. A word on this clone: The antigen remains unidentified.

This TCR was sampled from an adult in good health. This rearrangement joins TRBV15 to TRBJ1-5; tentative D call: TRBD1 (6 bases). This material consisted of peripheral blood, taken on day 0 of AZD1222 vaccination. CDR3 sequence (DNA): TGTGCCACCAGCAGCCGTAGCAGGGGTGTCCCTCAGCCCCAGCATTTT. Translated: CATSSRSRGVPQPQHF.